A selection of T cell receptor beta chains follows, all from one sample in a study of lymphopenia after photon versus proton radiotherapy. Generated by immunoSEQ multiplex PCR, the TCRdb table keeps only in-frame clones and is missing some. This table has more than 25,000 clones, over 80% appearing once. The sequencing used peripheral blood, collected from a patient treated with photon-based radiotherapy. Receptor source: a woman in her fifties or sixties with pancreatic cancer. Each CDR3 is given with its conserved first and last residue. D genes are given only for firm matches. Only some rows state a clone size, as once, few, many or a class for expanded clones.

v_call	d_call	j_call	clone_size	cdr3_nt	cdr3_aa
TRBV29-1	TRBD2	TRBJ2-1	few	TGCAGCGTGGCAGGGACTAGCGGGATACAAGGAGGATACAATGAGCAGTTCTTC	CSVAGTSGIQGGYNEQFF
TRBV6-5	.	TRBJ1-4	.	TGTGCCAGCAGGCGCAGGGAGGCAACTAATGAAAAACTGTTTTTT	CASRRREATNEKLFF
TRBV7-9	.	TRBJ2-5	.	TGTGCCAGCAGCTTAGTACGAGGGAATTTGGAGACCCAGTACTTC	CASSLVRGNLETQYF
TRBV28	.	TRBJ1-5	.	TGTGCCAGCAGTTTAGTGGGGGCTAGCAATCAGCCCCAGCATTTT	CASSLVGASNQPQHF
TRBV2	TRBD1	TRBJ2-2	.	TGTGCCAGAGGGGGACAGGGGGTGACCGGGGAGCTGTTTTTT	CARGGQGVTGELFF
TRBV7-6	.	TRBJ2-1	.	TGTGCCAGCAGCTTATTCGAAGCGGGCAAGGGTGAGCAGTTCTTC	CASSLFEAGKGEQFF
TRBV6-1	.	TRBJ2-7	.	TGTGCCAGCAGGACGGACGGAGGCTCCTACGAGCAGTACTTC	CASRTDGGSYEQYF
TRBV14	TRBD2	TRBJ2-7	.	TGTGCCAGCAGCCAAGACCGGTCACGGGGGGGCCGGGACGAGCAGTACTTC	CASSQDRSRGGRDEQYF
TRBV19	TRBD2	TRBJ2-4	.	TGTGCCAGTAGTGGAACCTCTAGCGGGAGTGGGAACATTCAGTACTTC	CASSGTSSGSGNIQYF
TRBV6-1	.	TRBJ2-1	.	TGTGCCAGCAGGCAGTTAGCGGTGGGCAATGAGCAGTTCTTC	CASRQLAVGNEQFF
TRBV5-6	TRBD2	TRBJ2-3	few	TGTGCCAGCAGCTTGACTAGCGATAAGTATTTT	CASSLTSDKYF
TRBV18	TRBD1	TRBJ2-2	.	TGTGCCAGCTCACCCCTGGGACAGGGGGCTTCGAACACCGGGGAGCTGTTTTTT	CASSPLGQGASNTGELFF
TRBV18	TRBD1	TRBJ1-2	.	TGTGCCAGCTCCCCAGGACAGGGAGGCTATGGCTACACCTTC	CASSPGQGGYGYTF
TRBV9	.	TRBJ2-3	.	TGTGCCAGCAGCGGAGTAACAGATACGCAGTATTTT	CASSGVTDTQYF
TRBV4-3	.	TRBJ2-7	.	TGCGCCAGCAGCCAATCTCGGACAGTGGCTAGGGACGAGCAGTACTTC	CASSQSRTVARDEQYF
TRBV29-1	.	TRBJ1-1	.	TGCAGCGTTGTTTTTTTGCAGGTAGGCATGAACACTGAAGCTTTCTTT	CSVVFLQVGMNTEAFF
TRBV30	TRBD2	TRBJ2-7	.	TGTGCCTGGAGTCTGGCGGGAGGGGGACGGTACGAGCAGTACTTC	CAWSLAGGGRYEQYF
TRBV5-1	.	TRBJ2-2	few	TGCGCCAGCAGCTTGGGACAGGTTTCCCCCGGGGAGCTGTTTTTT	CASSLGQVSPGELFF
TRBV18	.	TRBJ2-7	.	TGTGCCAGCTCAGGTACCGGGACTGGAACCTACGAGCAGTACTTC	CASSGTGTGTYEQYF
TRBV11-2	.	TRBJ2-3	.	TGTGCCAGCAGCTCCGGGACAACAAGCACAGATACGCAGTATTTT	CASSSGTTSTDTQYF
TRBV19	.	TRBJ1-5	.	TGTGCCAGTAGTATGAAGGGGCGGGATCAGCCCCAGCATTTT	CASSMKGRDQPQHF
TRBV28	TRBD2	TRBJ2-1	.	TGTGCCAGCAGTTTATTGGTTCGACTAGCGGGAGGGCAGAATGAGCAGTTCTTC	CASSLLVRLAGGQNEQFF
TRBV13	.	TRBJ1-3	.	TGTGCCAGCAGCTTAGGACAGGCAACTGGAAACACCATATATTTT	CASSLGQATGNTIYF
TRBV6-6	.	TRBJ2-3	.	TGTGCCAGCAGTTACCGCGGACCAACAGATACGCAGTATTTT	CASSYRGPTDTQYF
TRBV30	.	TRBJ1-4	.	TGTGCCTGGAGGACCGGGCAGGCGGGTGAAAAACTGTTTTTT	CAWRTGQAGEKLFF
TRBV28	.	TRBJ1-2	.	TGTGCCAGCAGCTCCCCGACCGGGATCCTCTATGGCTACACCTTC	CASSSPTGILYGYTF
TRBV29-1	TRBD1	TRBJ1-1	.	TGCAGCGTTGAGGGACAGGGGCGGTTTGACACTGAAGCTTTCTTT	CSVEGQGRFDTEAFF
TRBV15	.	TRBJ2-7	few	TGTGCCACCAGCAGAGATCGGGCAGGGTACGAGCAGTACTTC	CATSRDRAGYEQYF
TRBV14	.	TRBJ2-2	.	TGTGCCAGCAGCCAGGCTAGGCACGGAGAAGGGGAGCTGTTTTTT	CASSQARHGEGELFF
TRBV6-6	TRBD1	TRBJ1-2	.	TGTGCCAGCAGCCCTACCGGGACAGGGGATGGCTACACCTTC	CASSPTGTGDGYTF
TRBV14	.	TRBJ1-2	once	TGTGCCAGCAGCCAAGACACTAAGAGCTATGGCTACACCTTC	CASSQDTKSYGYTF
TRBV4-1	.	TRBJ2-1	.	TGCGCCAGCAGCCAAGGAACCCACAATGAGCAGTTCTTC	CASSQGTHNEQFF
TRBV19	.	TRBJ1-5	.	TGTGCCAGTAGTATAGATGATGGAAGGAATCAGCCCCAGCATTTT	CASSIDDGRNQPQHF
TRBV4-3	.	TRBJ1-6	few	TGCGCCAGCAGCCAAGGGGACACCGATAATTCACCCCTCCACTTT	CASSQGDTDNSPLHF
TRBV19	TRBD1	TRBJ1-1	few	TGTGCCAGCAGGGGGCCACAGCACGCTGAAGCTTTCTTT	CASRGPQHAEAFF
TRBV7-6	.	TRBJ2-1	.	TGTGCCAGCAGCTTACTTCCGGCAGGGAGTACCAATGAGCAGTTCTTC	CASSLLPAGSTNEQFF
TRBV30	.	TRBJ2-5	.	TGTGCCTGGAGTGGAGGGACGGGGGAAGAGACCCAGTACTTC	CAWSGGTGEETQYF
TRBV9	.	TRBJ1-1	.	TGTGCCAGCAGCGTAGCCGGGATGAACACTGAAGCTTTCTTT	CASSVAGMNTEAFF
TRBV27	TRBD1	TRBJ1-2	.	TGTGCCAGCAGTTTAATAGGGACAGGGGCGACAAGGGATGGCTACACCTTC	CASSLIGTGATRDGYTF
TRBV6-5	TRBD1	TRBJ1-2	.	TGTGCCAGCAGCTTGGACAGGGGAGCTAACTATGGCTACACCTTC	CASSLDRGANYGYTF
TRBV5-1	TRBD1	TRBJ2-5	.	TGCGCCAGCAGCTCCGGGACAGGGAATCGGGAGACCCAGTACTTC	CASSSGTGNRETQYF
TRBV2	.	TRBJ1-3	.	TGTGCCGGCATGAGTGGCTCTGGAAACACCATATATTTT	CAGMSGSGNTIYF
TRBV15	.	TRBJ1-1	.	TGTGCCACCAGGGGCAGGGGTAACACTGAAGCTTTCTTT	CATRGRGNTEAFF
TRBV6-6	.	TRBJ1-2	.	TGTGCCAGCACCCGGGGCCAAACCTATGGCTACACCTTC	CASTRGQTYGYTF
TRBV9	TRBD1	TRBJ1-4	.	TGTGCCAGCAGCCCAGAAGGGGGCGGTTCTAATGAAAAACTGTTTTTT	CASSPEGGGSNEKLFF
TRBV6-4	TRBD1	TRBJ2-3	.	TGTGCCAGCAGTGAAACAGGGGGAAGCACAGATACGCAGTATTTT	CASSETGGSTDTQYF
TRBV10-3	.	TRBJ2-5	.	TGTGCCATCAGGGGGCAATTCGGGGAGACCCAGTACTTC	CAIRGQFGETQYF
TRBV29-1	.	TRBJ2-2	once	TGCAGCGTGGTCCCTGGGGTAGCGAGCACCGGGGAGCTGTTTTTT	CSVVPGVASTGELFF
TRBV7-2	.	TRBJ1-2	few	TGTGCCAGCAGCTTAGAGGGCCGCAGGGGCTACACCTTC	CASSLEGRRGYTF
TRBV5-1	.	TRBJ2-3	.	TGCGCCAGCAGCTTGGACCAATTGAGCGCGGGTACGCAGTATTTT	CASSLDQLSAGTQYF
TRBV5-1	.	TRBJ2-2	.	TGCGCCAGCAGCCCTAGGCCAAGCTCCGGGGAGCTGTTTTTT	CASSPRPSSGELFF
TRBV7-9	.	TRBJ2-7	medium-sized	TGTGCCAGCAGCTACGGGACATTCGAGCAGTACTTC	CASSYGTFEQYF
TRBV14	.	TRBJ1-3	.	TGTGCCAGCAGCCTAGCCCGGGACGGTCCTGGAAACACCATATATTTT	CASSLARDGPGNTIYF
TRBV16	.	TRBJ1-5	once	TGTGCCAGCAGCCAGTGGAATAGCAATCAGCCCCAGCATTTT	CASSQWNSNQPQHF
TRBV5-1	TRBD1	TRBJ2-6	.	TGCGCCAGCAGTCCCGGGACAGGGGGCTCTGGGGCCAACGTCCTGACTTTC	CASSPGTGGSGANVLTF
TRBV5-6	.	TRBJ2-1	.	TGTGCCAGCAGCTTGGTTGGGGGACGGTACAATGAGCAGTTCTTC	CASSLVGGRYNEQFF
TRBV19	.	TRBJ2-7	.	TGTGCCAGTAGTACTATTTCTCAGGGCGCCGGGCAGTACTTC	CASSTISQGAGQYF